Listed here are 19 T cell receptor beta chains from one sample, sequenced in a study of naive and memory T cell subsets. General study findings and limits: Possibly reflecting memory cells re-expressing CD45RA, a few larger clonotypes occurred in naive repertoires, especially CD8.

An equimolar mix of two oligonucleotides served as the beta constant-region primer for TRBC1 and TRBC2. Ligated cDNA was amplified by four rounds of PCR with nested alpha and beta constant-region primers and SP2. TCRdb called the UMI-ligation and nested PCR reads again in MiXCR, with one record for every CDR3 protein. In the table there are approximately 100,000 distinct CDR3 sequences, 14% of which are singletons. No antigens are known for them. The source material was naive CD8+ T cells from blood. Receptors originate from a human donor in good health.

This clonotype came up many times. The CDR3: CASSQEPSGGGTGELFF. The CDR3 nucleotides are TGCGCCAGCAGCCAAGAGCCTAGCGGGGGTGGAACCGGGGAGCTGTTTTTT. The J gene is TRBJ2-2, the V gene TRBV4-3; 10 nucleotides agree with TRBD2. Unmatched junction bases numbered 6, after V lost 0 bases and J lost 5 bases. CDR3 length: 17 residues. Germline loops: CDR1 LGHNA, CDR2 YSLEER.

In this sample, this clonotype turned up a few times. This sequence joins TRBV7-9 and TRBJ2-1; D may be TRBD2 (5 bases). V was shortened by 3 bases and J by 9 bases, with 9 bases between the two germline ends. CDR1 SEHNR and CDR2 FQNEAQ come from the germline V gene (reference sequence). The CDR3 is 12 amino acids. The chain's CDR3 is CASSFASFEQFF. The CDR3 DNA reads TGTGCCAGCAGCTTCGCTAGCTTTGAGCAGTTCTTC. The complete variable domain, with remaining parts taken from reference TRBV7-9 and TRBJ2-1, reads DTGVSQNPRHKITKRGQNVTFRCDPISEHNRLYWYRQTLGQGPEFLTYFQNEAQLEKSRLLSDRFSAERPKGSFSTLEIQRTEQGDSAMYLCASSFASFEQFFGPGTRLTVL.

In this sample, this clonotype turned up a few times. The chain has TRBV6-2 or TRBV6-3 and TRBJ2-6, with 7 bases that match TRBD2. Looked up from germline, CDR1 is MNHEY and CDR2 is SVGEGT. The CDR3 runs 16 residues. With 4 bases clipped from V and 0 bases from J, the junction kept 3 bases outside the gene matches. The CDR3 DNA reads as TGTGCCAGCAGTTCCGCGGGAGTCTCTGGGGCCAACGTCCTGACTTTC. It is translated as CASSSAGVSGANVLTF.

This clonotype was seen at least ten times. J is TRBJ2-3 and V is TRBV5-1; no firm D call. Per germline, CDR1 SGHRS and CDR2 YFSETQ. The CDR3 loop spans 16 amino acids. Trimming took 0 bases from V and 0 from J, leaving 11 bases between them. The CDR3 loop is CASSLEGMGSTDTQYF. The CDR3 DNA sequence: TGCGCCAGCAGCTTGGAGGGAATGGGTAGCACAGATACGCAGTATTTT.

This chain uses TRBV15 with TRBJ1-6; 9 nucleotides agree with TRBD1. Trimming removed 5 bases from V and 14 bases from J; junction bases left unmatched: 10. This CDR3 comprises 14 residues. Germline CDR1 LNHNV, CDR2 YYDKDF (reference sequence). The CDR3 sequence is CATSRGTGFEALHF. CDR3 in DNA: TGTGCCACCAGCCGCGGGACAGGGTTCGAAGCCCTCCACTTT.

The chain uses TRBV3-1 and TRBJ2-7; D gene unclear. The CDR3 extends over 16 amino acids. V lost 1 base to trimming and J lost 1 base, with 14 bases between them. Germline V CDR1 and CDR2: LGHDT, YNNKEL (reference sequence). In nucleotides, the CDR3 is TGTGCCAGCAGCCAAGGGGCAGCGTACAGTTCCTACGAGCAGTACTTC. Protein product: CASSQGAAYSSYEQYF.

This clonotype was observed many times. This sequence joins TRBV10-3 and TRBJ1-1, with D perhaps matching TRBD1 (5 bases). CDR1 is ENHRY and CDR2 is SYGVKD in the germline V gene. V lost 3 bases and J lost 7, with 9 bases in between. The CDR3 covers 12 residues. The CDR3, as DNA: TGTGCCATCAGTGACCGGACATTTGAAGCTTTCTTT. Translation: CAISDRTFEAFF.

This clonotype was detected only a few times. The J gene is TRBJ1-6, the V gene TRBV28, with D possibly being TRBD1 (6 bases). This CDR3 is 14 amino acids long. The germline V gene has CDR1 MDHEN and CDR2 SYDVKM. V was pared by 7 bases and J by 3 bases, with 10 bases between. CDR3 bases: TGTGCCAGCATCAAGACAGGCTATAATTCACCCCTCCACTTT. Protein: CASIKTGYNSPLHF.

This sequence joins TRBV12-3 or TRBV12-4 and TRBJ1-1, with D tentatively TRBD1 (6 bases). With 4 bases removed from V and 0 bases from J, the gap between germline ends came to 12 bases. This CDR3 spans 15 amino acids. CDR3: CASSSRTDMNTEAFF. The DNA of the CDR3 is TGTGCCAGCAGTTCGAGGACAGACATGAACACTGAAGCTTTCTTT.

The chain couples TRBV27 to TRBJ1-1; 11 bases are a match to TRBD1. The CDR3 sequence is 16 residues long. From germline, CDR1 is MNHEY and CDR2 SMNVEV (reference sequence). V lost 4 bases to trimming and J lost 3 bases; unmatched junction nucleotides: 7. CDR3 in DNA: TGTGCCAGCAGTTCGGGACAGGGGGAGATAGACACTGAAGCTTTCTTT. This sequence encodes CASSSGQGEIDTEAFF.

This clonotype was detected a few times. The chain combines TRBV7-6 with TRBJ1-1, with D tentatively TRBD1 (6 bases). V was shortened by 4 bases and J by 7 bases, with 13 bases between the two germline ends. This CDR3 contains 13 residues. Germline CDR1 reads SGHVS; CDR2 reads FNYEAQ. Here the CDR3 DNA reads TGTGCCAGCAGCTCCCGACAGGCTCATGAAGCTTTCTTT. It encodes CASSSRQAHEAFF.

The chain couples TRBV4-1 to TRBJ1-6, with a tentative D call TRBD1 (5 bases). The germline CDR1 and CDR2 sequences are MGHRA and YSYEKL. The CDR3 is made up of 18 amino acids. The V end was cut by 0 bases, the J end by 0 bases, with 12 bases between. CDR3 residues: CASSQDPGLTSYNSPLHF. The DNA for the CDR3 is TGCGCCAGCAGCCAAGATCCAGGGCTTACCTCCTATAATTCACCCCTCCACTTT.

In its sample, this clonotype was seen a few times. This chain joins TRBV6-1 and TRBJ1-1; unclear D gene. Trimming cost V 3 bases and J 0 bases, with 8 bases left between them. Germline CDR1 and CDR2: MNHNS and SASEGT. The CDR3 is 14 amino acids. The CDR3 here is CASSDGRMNTEAFF. The CDR3 DNA reads TGTGCCAGCAGTGACGGACGGATGAACACTGAAGCTTTCTTT.

With respect to this clonotype: A clone one base away is much larger, so this may be a read error. The CDR3 loop reads CASSPQGQGVAKNIRYF. CDR3 nucleotide sequence: TGTGCCAGCAGCCCACAAGGACAGGGTGTAGCCAAAAACATTCGGTACTTC. The chain combines TRBV11-1 with TRBJ2-4; 8 nucleotides line up with TRBD1. Germline CDR1 and CDR2: SGHAT and FQDESV (reference sequence). The CDR3 runs to 17 residues.

This clonotype was detected only a few times. The V and J genes are TRBV5-6 and TRBJ1-1; tentative D call: TRBD1 (6 bases). The CDR3 is 14 amino acids. Trimming removed 5 bases from V and 4 bases from J, with 15 bases in between. Germline lookup yields CDR1 SGHDT and CDR2 YYEEEE. CDR3 protein: CASREGGAGTEAFF. CDR3 bases: TGTGCCAGCAGGGAGGGGGGGGCTGGCACTGAAGCTTTCTTT. The full variable domain, with the rest looked up from reference TRBV5-6 and TRBJ1-1, is DAGVTQSPTHLIKTRGQQVTLRCSPKSGHDTVSWYQQALGQGPQFIFQYYEEEERQRGNFPDRFSGHQFPNYSSELNVNALLLGDSALYLCASREGGAGTEAFFGQGTRLTVV.

This clonotype came up once. The chain is built from TRBV27 and TRBJ1-1; D may be TRBD1 (5 bases). The V end lost 5 bases, the J end lost 8 bases, and 12 bases lay between the germline ends. Looked up from germline, CDR1 is MNHEY and CDR2 is SMNVEV (reference sequence). The CDR3 runs to 12 residues. The CDR3 spells CASSGGGSEAFF. CDR3 nucleotide sequence: TGTGCCAGCAGTGGCGGGGGATCAGAAGCTTTCTTT.

This clonotype occurred many times. The CDR3 loop reads CASRLAGKDTQYF. CDR3 coding DNA: TGTGCCAGCAGACTAGCGGGGAAAGATACGCAGTATTTT. The rearrangement uses TRBV12-3 or TRBV12-4 and TRBJ2-3; 10 bases are shared with TRBD2. The CDR3 covers 13 residues. After removal of 6 bases from V and 5 bases from J, the junction contained 2 bases not matched to a gene.

The chain uses TRBV6-2 or TRBV6-3 and TRBJ1-1; 10 nucleotides align to TRBD1. V shed 8 bases, J shed 2 bases, and the junction held 5 bases outside the gene matches. The V gene's germline CDR1 is MNHEY and CDR2 SVGEGT. The length of the CDR3 is 14 residues. The CDR3 loop reads CASGGQGRNTEAFF. The CDR3 region has the DNA TGTGCCAGCGGGGGACAGGGGAGAAACACTGAAGCTTTCTTT.

This clonotype appeared a few times. The V and J genes are TRBV27 and TRBJ1-2; TRBD1 agrees at 12 bases. V lost 7 bases, J lost 7 bases, and 7 bases stayed unmatched. In germline, CDR1 is MNHEY, CDR2 SMNVEV (reference sequence). The CDR3 extends over 14 amino acids. The chain's CDR3 is CASTQKGQGAGYTF. CDR3 DNA: TGTGCCAGCACCCAGAAGGGACAGGGGGCTGGCTACACCTTC.